The 15 T cell receptor beta chains reported below all come from one sample, sequenced in a study of CD8+ T cells in alopecia areata. Treatment here: oral pan-JAK inhibitor, 5-10 mg twice daily. Reverse transcription of extracted RNA yielded cDNA, which provided the sequencing template. Some clones are missing from TCRdb's copy, which holds only in-frame ones; the method was immunoSEQ multiplex PCR. The repertoire consists of around 300,000 clones, with over 45% occurring once and the leading ten covering 0.93%. Sequencing was performed on CD4+ T cells sorted from blood, taken at approximately week 52, from a patient treated with tofacitinib. Receptors were obtained from a human donor with alopecia areata.

The rearrangement links TRBV7-2 to TRBJ2-2; possible D gene TRBD1, 6 bases. V lost 3 bases to trimming and J lost 1 base, with 9 bases between them. This CDR3 region has 15 residues. The germline V gene encodes CDR1 SGHTA and CDR2 FQGNSA. In DNA, the CDR3 is TGTGCCAGCAGCTTTGGCAGGGGGAACACCGGGGAGCTGTTTTTT. It translates to CASSFGRGNTGELFF. Full variable domain (missing parts from reference TRBV7-2 and TRBJ2-2): GAGVSQSPSNKVTEKGKDVELRCDPISGHTALYWYRQSLGQGLEFLIYFQGNSAPDKSGLPSDRFSAERTGGSVSTLTIQRTQQEDSAVYLCASSFGRGNTGELFFGEGSRLTVL.

V gene TRBV27 combines with J gene TRBJ1-2; D remains ambiguous. CDR3 length: 14 residues. Germline CDR1 reads MNHEY; CDR2 reads SMNVEV (reference sequence). Trimming stripped 4 bases from V and 8 bases from J, with 17 bases between. The CDR3 coding sequence is TGTGCCAGCAGTTGGGATCCAGCGGGAAGCGGCTACACCTTC. It is translated as CASSWDPAGSGYTF.

This clone was observed a few times. This sequence joins TRBV10-3 and TRBJ1-2; D not resolved. Germline V gene data show CDR1 as ENHRY and CDR2 as SYGVKD. The CDR3 consists of 14 residues. V was shortened by 0 bases and J by 8 bases, with 13 bases between the two germline ends. CDR3 DNA sequence: TGTGCCATCAGTGAGTCATCTGGGTTAGGCGGCTACACCTTC. The encoded protein is CAISESSGLGGYTF.

As regards this clone: At one of its ends the junction is not consistent with the germline gene, which may arise from a read error. The V call is TRBV7-7, the J call TRBJ2-1, with D possibly being TRBD1 (6 bases). The germline gives CDR1 SSHAT, CDR2 FNYEAQ (reference sequence). This CDR3 is 15 amino acids long. The CDR3 sequence is CASSPGTPSYNEQFF. DNA for the CDR3: TGTGCTAGCAGCCCAGGGACACCCTCCTACAATGAGCAGTTCTTC. The variable domain in full, completed from reference TRBV7-7 and TRBJ2-1, reads GAGVSQSPRYKVTKRGQDVTLRCDPISSHATLYWYQQALGQGPEFLTYFNYEAQPDKSGLPSDRFSAERPEGSISTLTIQRTEQRDSAMYRCASSPGTPSYNEQFFGPGTRLTVL.

The chain is built from TRBV30 and TRBJ2-6; D may be TRBD1 (5 bases). Germline V gene lookup returns CDR1 GTSNPN and CDR2 SVGIG (reference sequence). Trimming removed 3 bases at V and 2 bases at J, with 17 bases between. The CDR3 length is 17 residues. CDR3 sequence reads: CAWRRGSTIPGANVLTF. In DNA form, the CDR3 reads TGTGCCTGGAGAAGGGGCAGTACAATCCCTGGGGCCAACGTCCTGACTTTC.

The chain carries TRBV14 and TRBJ2-5, with 7 bases fitting TRBD2. The ends lost 4 bases at V and 4 bases at J; junction bases unmatched: 9. The length of the CDR3 is 15 residues. Germline CDR1 and CDR2: SGHDN and FVKESK. CDR3 coding DNA: TGTGCCAGCAGCCGGTGGAGCGGGGAGGGAGAGACCCAGTACTTC. This codes for CASSRWSGEGETQYF.

The chain recombines TRBV7-6 with TRBJ2-7, with 9 bases fitting TRBD1. Germline assignment: CDR1 SGHVS and CDR2 FNYEAQ. The CDR3 loop spans 17 amino acids. V shed 5 bases, J shed 0 bases, and the junction held 11 bases outside the gene matches. CDR3 amino acids: CASSNVSWDRASYEQYF. CDR3 sequence (DNA): TGTGCCAGCAGCAACGTCAGTTGGGACAGGGCCTCCTACGAGCAGTACTTC.

The V call is TRBV27, the J call TRBJ2-1; TRBD2 aligns across 11 bases. CDR3 length: 15 amino acids. V shed 6 bases and J 6 bases; nucleotides not matched to a gene: 7. Germline V gene data show CDR1 as MNHEY and CDR2 as SMNVEV (reference sequence). The CDR3 sequence is CASRSFSGGANEQFF. Here the CDR3 DNA reads TGTGCCAGCAGGTCATTTAGCGGGGGGGCCAATGAGCAGTTCTTC.

This rearrangement joins TRBV6-4 to TRBJ1-2; maybe TRBD1 (5 bases). The CDR3 length is 15 residues. V gave up 0 bases and J gave up 8 bases, with 16 bases separating them. The germline V gene encodes CDR1 MRHNA and CDR2 SNTAGT. The CDR3 region is CASSDSMGDPGGYTF. CDR3 DNA sequence: TGTGCCAGCAGTGACTCGATGGGGGACCCCGGGGGCTACACCTTC.

Remarks on this clone: A junction boundary mismatches the germline segment, possibly from a read error. The CDR3 reads CASSLAGQGRDEQYF. As DNA, the CDR3 is TGCGCCAGCAGTTTGGCAGGACAGGGACGGGACGAGCAGTACTTC. The rearrangement joins TRBV5-1 to TRBJ2-7; TRBD1 matches 8 bases. The CDR3 consists of 15 residues. Germline values: CDR1 SGHRS, CDR2 YFSETQ.

In its sample, this clone was seen a few times. This rearrangement joins TRBV30 to TRBJ2-2; perhaps TRBD2 as D (5 bases). CDR3 length equals 16 residues. Germline V gene lookup returns CDR1 GTSNPN and CDR2 SVGIG (reference sequence). V was cut by 3 bases and J by 1 base, with 15 bases left in between. CDR3 loop: CAWRGFTGMNTGELFF. The CDR3 nucleotides are TGTGCCTGGAGGGGTTTTACGGGGATGAACACCGGGGAGCTGTTTTTT.

J is TRBJ2-7 and V is TRBV6-6; the match to TRBD1 covers 7 bases. Germline lookup yields CDR1 MNHNY and CDR2 SVGAGI (reference sequence). The CDR3 is 13 amino acids. With V trimmed by 7 bases and J by 5 bases, 8 bases remained unmatched. Written as DNA, the CDR3 is TGTGCCAGCATCATGGGACAGTCCCACGAGCAGTACTTC. This codes for CASIMGQSHEQYF.

This chain connects TRBV6-6 to TRBJ2-3, with TRBD2 matching 11 bases. The CDR3 runs 14 residues. Trimming at V came to 6 bases and at J to 6 bases, leaving 5 bases not matched to a gene. CDR1 and CDR2 (germline): MNHNY, SVGAGI (reference sequence). The CDR3 nucleotides are TGTGCCAGCAGATTAGCGGGGGGGCGGGATACGCAGTATTTT. Translated: CASRLAGGRDTQYF.

CDR3 amino acids: CASSPLGSGPSGANVLTF. The CDR3 bases are TGTGCCAGCAGCCCCCTTGGGTCAGGGCCCTCTGGGGCCAACGTCCTGACTTTC. The chain combines TRBV7-9 with TRBJ2-6, with D possibly being TRBD1 (5 bases). CDR3 length equals 18 residues. CDR1 is SEHNR, CDR2 FQNEAQ, per germline (reference sequence). Trimming pared 5 bases from V and 0 bases from J, leaving 17 bases between. Full variable domain (remainder filled in from reference TRBV7-9 and TRBJ2-6): DTGVSQNPRHKITKRGQNVTFRCDPISEHNRLYWYRQTLGQGPEFLTYFQNEAQLEKSRLLSDRFSAERPKGSFSTLEIQRTEQGDSAMYLCASSPLGSGPSGANVLTFGAGSRLTVL.

The chain combines TRBV7-9 with TRBJ2-1, with TRBD2 identical over 11 bases. With V trimmed by 4 bases and J by 4 bases, 6 bases remained unmatched. This CDR3 contains 16 residues. Germline values: CDR1 SEHNR, CDR2 FQNEAQ (reference sequence). The CDR3 region is CASSSSLAGGYNEQFF. The CDR3 nucleotides are TGTGCCAGCAGCTCAAGCCTAGCGGGGGGTTACAATGAGCAGTTCTTC.